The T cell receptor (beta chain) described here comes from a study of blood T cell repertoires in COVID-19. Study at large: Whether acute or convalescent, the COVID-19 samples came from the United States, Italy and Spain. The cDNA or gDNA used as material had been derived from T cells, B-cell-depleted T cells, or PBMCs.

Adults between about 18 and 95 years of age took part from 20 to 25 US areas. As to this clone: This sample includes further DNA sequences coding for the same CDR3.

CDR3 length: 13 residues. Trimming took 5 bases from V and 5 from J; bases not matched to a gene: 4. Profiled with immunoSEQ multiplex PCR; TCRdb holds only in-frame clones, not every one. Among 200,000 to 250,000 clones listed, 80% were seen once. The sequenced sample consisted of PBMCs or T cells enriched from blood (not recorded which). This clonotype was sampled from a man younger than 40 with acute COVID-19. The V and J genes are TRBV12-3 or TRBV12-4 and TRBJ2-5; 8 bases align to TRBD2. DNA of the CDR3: TGTGCCAGCAGTCCCACGGGGGGGGAGACCCAGTACTTC. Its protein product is CASSPTGGETQYF.